The 15 T cell receptor beta chains below come from one sample, sequenced in a study of STAT5B mutations in CD4+ large granular lymphocyte leukemia. Clones were sequenced by immunoSEQ multiplex PCR, and TCRdb holds only the in-frame ones, with some missing. The sample shows more than 45,000 clones, roughly 72% of them seen only once. Sequencing was carried out using CD4+ T cells from blood buffy coats. These TCRs come from a human donor in good health.

V usage is TRBV18 and J usage is TRBJ2-3; the match to TRBD2 covers 10 bases. The junction had 5 bases not matched to a gene; V was cut back by 2 bases and J by 6 bases. This CDR3 is 15 amino acids long. Germline V gives CDR1 KGHSH, CDR2 LQKENI. The CDR3 nucleotides are TGTGCCAGCTCACCAGGTAGCGGGGGGATGGATACGCAGTATTTT. Its translation: CASSPGSGGMDTQYF.

This clone was recorded only once. The chain uses TRBV5-1 and TRBJ1-2; TRBD1 matches at 9 bases. CDR1 and CDR2 (germline): SGHRS, YFSETQ. CDR3 length equals 14 residues. The V and J ends lost 4 bases and 8 bases, in that order; junction bases with no gene match: 9. CDR3 nucleotides: TGCGCCAGCAGCCCGGGACAGGGATCATGGGGCTACACCTTC. Residues: CASSPGQGSWGYTF. Full variable domain (rest looked up from reference TRBV5-1 and TRBJ1-2): KAGVTQTPRYLIKTRGQQVTLSCSPISGHRSVSWYQQTPGQGLQFLFEYFSETQRNKGNFPGRFSGRQFSNSRSEMNVSTLELGDSALYLCASSPGQGSWGYTFGSGTRLTVV.

This clone was detected once. The chain carries TRBV7-9 and TRBJ2-3; no firm D call. CDR3 length: 13 residues. Germline-derived CDR1 and CDR2 are SEHNR and FQNEAQ (reference sequence). V was cut by 5 bases and J by 5 bases, with 11 bases left in between. The CDR3 nucleotides are TGTGCCAGCAGCCGTAATCTAGGAGATACGCAGTATTTT. It specifies CASSRNLGDTQYF. Full variable domain (rest looked up from reference TRBV7-9 and TRBJ2-3): DTGVSQNPRHKITKRGQNVTFRCDPISEHNRLYWYRQTLGQGPEFLTYFQNEAQLEKSRLLSDRFSAERPKGSFSTLEIQRTEQGDSAMYLCASSRNLGDTQYFGPGTRLTVL.

This clone has a single count. The gene calls are TRBV30 and TRBJ2-3, with 11 bases matching TRBD2. The CDR3 consists of 14 residues. Germline V gene sequence: CDR1 GTSNPN, CDR2 SVGIG (reference sequence). The J segment lost 4 bases and the V segment lost 8 bases, leaving 8 bases of the junction unmatched. The chain's CDR3 is CAGISGGAADTQYF. CDR3 DNA sequence: TGTGCCGGGATTAGCGGGGGGGCCGCAGATACGCAGTATTTT. The whole variable domain, remainder taken from reference TRBV30 and TRBJ2-3, is SQTIHQWPATLVQPVGSPLSLECTVEGTSNPNLYWYRQAAGRGLQLLFYSVGIGQISSEVPQNLSASRPQDRQFILSSKKLLLSDSGFYLCAGISGGAADTQYFGPGTRLTVL.

This chain links TRBV5-1 with TRBJ2-5, with 8 positions matching TRBD2. Looked up from germline, CDR1 is SGHRS and CDR2 is YFSETQ. This CDR3 region has 14 residues. The V segment lost 3 bases and the J segment 4 bases; nucleotides outside the gene matches: 5. In nucleotides, the CDR3 is TGCGCCAGCAGCTCAGGACTAGCTTCAGAGACCCAGTACTTC. Translation: CASSSGLASETQYF.

The V call is TRBV30, the J call TRBJ1-5, with D perhaps matching TRBD1 (6 bases). Germline CDR1 is GTSNPN and CDR2 is SVGIG (reference sequence). The CDR3 is made up of 13 amino acids. V was pared by 0 bases and J by 7 bases, with 10 bases between. CDR3: CAWSVQGPQPQHF. The DNA of the CDR3 is TGTGCCTGGAGTGTCCAGGGGCCCCAGCCCCAGCATTTT. Full variable domain (remainder filled in from reference TRBV30 and TRBJ1-5): SQTIHQWPATLVQPVGSPLSLECTVEGTSNPNLYWYRQAAGRGLQLLFYSVGIGQISSEVPQNLSASRPQDRQFILSSKKLLLSDSGFYLCAWSVQGPQPQHFGDGTRLSIL.

The J gene is TRBJ2-1, the V gene TRBV7-3, with a tentative D call TRBD1 (5 bases). V gave up 6 bases and J gave up 3 bases, with 12 bases separating them. The CDR3 has 14 residues. CDR1 SGHTA and CDR2 FQGTGA come from the germline V gene. In DNA, the CDR3 is TGTGCCAGCAGTTCATCACAGGACTACAATGAGCAGTTCTTC. Its protein is CASSSSQDYNEQFF.

The CDR3 nucleotides are TGTGCCAGCAGCTTAATCTTACAAGAGACCCAGTACTTC. Translation: CASSLILQETQYF. The V and J genes are TRBV7-6 and TRBJ2-5; the D is unclear. The germline V and J ends were trimmed by 2 bases and 2 bases, with 6 bases remaining between them. From germline, CDR1 is SGHVS and CDR2 FNYEAQ. This CDR3 region has 13 residues.

V gene TRBV7-8 combines with J gene TRBJ1-2; D is unclear. Trimming cost V 5 bases and J 8 bases, with 21 bases left between them. There are 15 residues in the CDR3. Germline CDR1 reads SGHVS; CDR2 reads FQNEAQ. In DNA form, the CDR3 reads TGTGCCAGCAGCAATCAGACTGGGCATGGAGGGGGCTACACCTTC. Its translation: CASSNQTGHGGGYTF.

The gene calls are TRBV19 and TRBJ2-4; D is possibly TRBD1 (6 bases). CDR1 is LNHDA, CDR2 SQIVND, per germline (reference sequence). The CDR3 has 14 residues. Trimming pared 1 base from V and 3 bases from J, leaving 7 bases between. In DNA form, the CDR3 reads TGTGCCAGTAGTATAGGGACAGACAAAAACATTCAGTACTTC. It specifies CASSIGTDKNIQYF.

This clone was seen only once. The V call is TRBV28, the J call TRBJ1-1; no clear D. The CDR3 runs 13 residues. The germline CDR1 and CDR2 sequences are MDHEN and SYDVKM. Trimming pared 4 bases from V and 2 bases from J, leaving 8 bases between. The DNA of the CDR3 is TGTGCCAGCAGTTCCCGGGGAAACACTGAAGCTTTCTTT. Protein product: CASSSRGNTEAFF.

The CDR3 region has the DNA TGTGCCAGCTCACCCGGACTAGCGGGGACAGATACGCAGTATTTT. Amino acids: CASSPGLAGTDTQYF. The chain couples TRBV18 to TRBJ2-3; 12 bases line up with TRBD2. In germline, CDR1 is KGHSH, CDR2 LQKENI. V shed 3 bases, J shed 3 bases, and the junction held 1 base outside the gene matches. The CDR3 length is 15 residues.

This chain connects TRBV19 to TRBJ2-1; tentative D call: TRBD2 (6 bases). The CDR3 extends over 15 amino acids. V lost 3 bases, J lost 7 bases, and 16 bases lay in between. Looked up from germline, CDR1 is LNHDA and CDR2 is SQIVND (reference sequence). The CDR3 spells CASSIRASEMNEQFF. DNA of the CDR3: TGTGCCAGTAGTATCCGGGCTAGCGAGATGAATGAGCAGTTCTTC.

The chain has TRBV19 and TRBJ1-5; 7 positions agree with TRBD1. The V gene's germline CDR1 is LNHDA and CDR2 SQIVND (reference sequence). This CDR3 comprises 14 residues. The V and J ends lost 10 bases and 1 base, in that order; junction bases with no gene match: 7. CDR3: CATSGTASNQPQHF. In DNA form, the CDR3 reads TGTGCCACTAGCGGGACAGCGAGCAATCAGCCCCAGCATTTT.

The CDR3 nucleotides read TGTGCCAGCTCCCCCCGGGGGTCCGAGCAGTACTTC. This codes for CASSPRGSEQYF. The chain joins TRBV28 to TRBJ2-7; TRBD2 might be the D (6 bases). Germline assignment: CDR1 MDHEN and CDR2 SYDVKM. V lost 8 bases, J lost 6 bases, and 14 bases lay in between. The CDR3 extends over 12 amino acids.